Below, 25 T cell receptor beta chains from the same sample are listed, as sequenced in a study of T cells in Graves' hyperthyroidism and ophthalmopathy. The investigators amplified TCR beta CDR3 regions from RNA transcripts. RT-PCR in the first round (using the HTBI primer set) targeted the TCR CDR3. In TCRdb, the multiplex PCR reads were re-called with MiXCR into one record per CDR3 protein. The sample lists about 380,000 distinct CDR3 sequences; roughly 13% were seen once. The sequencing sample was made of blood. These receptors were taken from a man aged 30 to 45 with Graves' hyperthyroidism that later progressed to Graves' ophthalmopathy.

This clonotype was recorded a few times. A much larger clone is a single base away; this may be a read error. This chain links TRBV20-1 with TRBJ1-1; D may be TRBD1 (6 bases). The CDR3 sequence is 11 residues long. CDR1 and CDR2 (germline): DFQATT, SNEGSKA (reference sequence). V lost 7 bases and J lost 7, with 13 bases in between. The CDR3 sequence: CSDREGGEAFF. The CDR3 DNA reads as TGCAGTGATAGGGAGGGGGGTGAAGCTTTCTTT.

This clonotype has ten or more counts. The CDR3 region is CASSFWGMNTEAFF. The CDR3 DNA follows: TGCGCCAGCAGCTTTTGGGGGATGAACACTGAAGCTTTCTTT. The gene calls are TRBV5-1 and TRBJ1-1; D is possibly TRBD1 (5 bases). Germline lookup yields CDR1 SGHRS and CDR2 YFSETQ. The CDR3 length is 14 residues. The V gene lost 2 bases and the J gene lost 0 bases, with 8 bases spanning the gap.

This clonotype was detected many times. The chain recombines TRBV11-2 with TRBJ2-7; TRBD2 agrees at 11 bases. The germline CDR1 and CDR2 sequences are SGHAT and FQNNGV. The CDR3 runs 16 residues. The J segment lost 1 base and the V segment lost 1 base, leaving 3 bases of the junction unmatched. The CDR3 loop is CASSLVTSGGSYEQYF. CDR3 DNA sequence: TGTGCCAGCAGCTTAGTAACTAGCGGGGGTTCCTACGAGCAGTACTTC.

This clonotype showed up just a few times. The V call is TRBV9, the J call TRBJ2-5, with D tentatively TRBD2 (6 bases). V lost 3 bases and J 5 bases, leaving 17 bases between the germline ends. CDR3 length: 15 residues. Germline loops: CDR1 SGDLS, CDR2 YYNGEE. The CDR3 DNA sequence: TGTGCCAGCAGCGCCAGAGGAGGGGAGATGGAGACCCAGTACTTC. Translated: CASSARGGEMETQYF.

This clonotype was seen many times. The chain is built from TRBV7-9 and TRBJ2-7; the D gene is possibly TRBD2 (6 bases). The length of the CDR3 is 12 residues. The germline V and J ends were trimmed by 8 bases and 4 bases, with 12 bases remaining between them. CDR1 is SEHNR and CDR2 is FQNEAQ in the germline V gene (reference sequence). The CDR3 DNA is TGTGCCAGCTCTGGGGGGTCGTACGAGCAGTACTTC. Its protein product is CASSGGSYEQYF.

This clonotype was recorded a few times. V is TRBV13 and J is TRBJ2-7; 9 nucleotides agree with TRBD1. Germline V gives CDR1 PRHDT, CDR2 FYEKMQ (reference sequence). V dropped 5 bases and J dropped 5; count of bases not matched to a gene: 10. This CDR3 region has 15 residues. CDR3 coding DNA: TGTGCCAGCAGCCCCCGGACAGGGGCCCACCACGAGCAGTACTTC. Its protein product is CASSPRTGAHHEQYF.

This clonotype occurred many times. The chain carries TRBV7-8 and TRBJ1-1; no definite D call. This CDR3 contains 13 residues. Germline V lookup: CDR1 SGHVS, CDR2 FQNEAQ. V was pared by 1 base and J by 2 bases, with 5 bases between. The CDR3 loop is CASSLVFNTEAFF. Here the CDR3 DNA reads TGTGCCAGCAGCTTAGTATTTAACACTGAAGCTTTCTTT.

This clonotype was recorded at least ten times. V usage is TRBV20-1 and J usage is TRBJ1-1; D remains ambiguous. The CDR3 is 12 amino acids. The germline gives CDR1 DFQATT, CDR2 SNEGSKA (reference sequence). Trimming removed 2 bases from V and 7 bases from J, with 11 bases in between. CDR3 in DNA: TGCAGTGCTAGACCAAGGACGTTTGAAGCTTTCTTT. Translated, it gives CSARPRTFEAFF.

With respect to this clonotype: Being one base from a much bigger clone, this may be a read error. In DNA form, the CDR3 reads TGTGCCAGCAGTAATAGTATGAGTCAGCCCCAGCATTTT. Protein: CASSNSMSQPQHF. The chain couples TRBV27 to TRBJ1-5; D unclear. V lost 5 bases and J lost 6, with 11 bases in between. This CDR3 has 13 residues. Germline values: CDR1 MNHEY, CDR2 SMNVEV (reference sequence).

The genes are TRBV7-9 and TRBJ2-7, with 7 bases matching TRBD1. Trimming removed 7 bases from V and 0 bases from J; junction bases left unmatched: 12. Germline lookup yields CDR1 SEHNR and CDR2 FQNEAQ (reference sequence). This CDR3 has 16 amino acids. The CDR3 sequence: CASIPWTGGLSYEQYF. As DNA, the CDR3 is TGTGCCAGCATCCCCTGGACAGGCGGTCTCTCCTACGAGCAGTACTTC. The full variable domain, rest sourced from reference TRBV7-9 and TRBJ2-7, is DTGVSQNPRHKITKRGQNVTFRCDPISEHNRLYWYRQTLGQGPEFLTYFQNEAQLEKSRLLSDRFSAERPKGSFSTLEIQRTEQGDSAMYLCASIPWTGGLSYEQYFGPGTRLTVT.

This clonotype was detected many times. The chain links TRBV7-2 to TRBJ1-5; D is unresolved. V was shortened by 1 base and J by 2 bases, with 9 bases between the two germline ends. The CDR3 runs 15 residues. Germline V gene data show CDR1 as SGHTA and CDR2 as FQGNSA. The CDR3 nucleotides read TGTGCCAGCAGCTTAGATGGGTTAGGCAATCAGCCCCAGCATTTT. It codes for CASSLDGLGNQPQHF.

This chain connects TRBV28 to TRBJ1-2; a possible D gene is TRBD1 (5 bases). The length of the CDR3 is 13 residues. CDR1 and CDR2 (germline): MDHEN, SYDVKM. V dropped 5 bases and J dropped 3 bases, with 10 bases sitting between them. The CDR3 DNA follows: TGTGCCAGCAGTGATACAGGTTACTATGGCTACACCTTC. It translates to CASSDTGYYGYTF.

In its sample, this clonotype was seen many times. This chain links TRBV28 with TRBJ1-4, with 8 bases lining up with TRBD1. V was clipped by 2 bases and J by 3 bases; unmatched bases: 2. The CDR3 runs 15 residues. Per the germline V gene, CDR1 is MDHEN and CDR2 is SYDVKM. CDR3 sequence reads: CASSLQGAANEKLFF. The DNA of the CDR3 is TGTGCCAGCAGTTTACAGGGGGCGGCTAATGAAAAACTGTTTTTT.

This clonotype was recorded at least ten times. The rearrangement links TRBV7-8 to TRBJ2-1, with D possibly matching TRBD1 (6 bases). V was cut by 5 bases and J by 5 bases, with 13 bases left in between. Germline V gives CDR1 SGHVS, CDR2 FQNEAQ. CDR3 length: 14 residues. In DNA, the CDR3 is TGTGCCAGCAGCCACGACAGGATCGACAATGAGCAGTTCTTC. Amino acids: CASSHDRIDNEQFF.

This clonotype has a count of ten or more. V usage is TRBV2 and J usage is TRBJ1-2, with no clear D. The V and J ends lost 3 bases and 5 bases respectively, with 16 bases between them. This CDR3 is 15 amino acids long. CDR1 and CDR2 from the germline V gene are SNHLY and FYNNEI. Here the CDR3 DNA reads TGTGCCAGCAGTGAGGGAGAATTGAGATTATATGGCTACACCTTC. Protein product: CASSEGELRLYGYTF.

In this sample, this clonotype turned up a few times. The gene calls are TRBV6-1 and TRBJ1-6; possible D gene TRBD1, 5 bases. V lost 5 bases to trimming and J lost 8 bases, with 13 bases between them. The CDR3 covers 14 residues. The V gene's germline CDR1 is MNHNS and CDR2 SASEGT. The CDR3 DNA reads TGTGCCAGCAGTCCCGGGACCTCTTATTCACCCCTCCACTTT. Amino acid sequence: CASSPGTSYSPLHF.

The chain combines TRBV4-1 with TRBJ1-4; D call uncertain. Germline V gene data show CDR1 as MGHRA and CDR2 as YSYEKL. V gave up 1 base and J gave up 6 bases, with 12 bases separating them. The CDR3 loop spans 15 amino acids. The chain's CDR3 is CASSQVAGRDEKLFF. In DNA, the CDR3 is TGCGCCAGCAGCCAAGTTGCGGGGAGGGATGAAAAACTGTTTTTT.

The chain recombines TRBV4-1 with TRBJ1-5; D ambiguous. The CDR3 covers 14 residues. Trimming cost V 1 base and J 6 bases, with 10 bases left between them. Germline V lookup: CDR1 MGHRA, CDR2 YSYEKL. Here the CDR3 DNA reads TGCGCCAGCAGCCAAGCACCTCCTAGTCAGCCCCAGCATTTT. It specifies CASSQAPPSQPQHF.

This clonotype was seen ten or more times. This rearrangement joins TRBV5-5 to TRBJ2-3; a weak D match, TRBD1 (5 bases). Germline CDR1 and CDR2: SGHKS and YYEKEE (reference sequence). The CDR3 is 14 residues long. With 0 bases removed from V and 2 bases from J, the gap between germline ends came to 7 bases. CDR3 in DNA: TGTGCCAGCAGCTTGGCAGGGTACACAGATACGCAGTATTTT. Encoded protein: CASSLAGYTDTQYF.

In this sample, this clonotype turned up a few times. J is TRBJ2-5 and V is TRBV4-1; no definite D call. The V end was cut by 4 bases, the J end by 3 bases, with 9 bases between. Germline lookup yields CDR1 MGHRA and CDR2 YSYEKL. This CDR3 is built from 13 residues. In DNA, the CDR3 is TGCGCCAGCAGCCCCGACGGCGAAGAGACCCAGTACTTC. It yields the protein CASSPDGEETQYF.

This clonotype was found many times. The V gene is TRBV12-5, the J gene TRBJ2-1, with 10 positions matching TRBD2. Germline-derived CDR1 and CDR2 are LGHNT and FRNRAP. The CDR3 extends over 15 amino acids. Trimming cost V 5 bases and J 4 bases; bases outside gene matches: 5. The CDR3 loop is CASGLRTSGYNEQFF. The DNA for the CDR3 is TGTGCTAGTGGTCTGCGGACTAGCGGTTACAATGAGCAGTTCTTC.

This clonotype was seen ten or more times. The CDR3 DNA is TGTGCCAGCACCCCGGTTGCAGTCAACTATGGCTACACCTTC. Residues: CASTPVAVNYGYTF. V is TRBV7-8 and J is TRBJ1-2, with unresolved D. CDR3 size: 14 residues. Trimming removed 7 bases from V and 2 bases from J, with 14 bases in between. Germline V gene data show CDR1 as SGHVS and CDR2 as FQNEAQ.

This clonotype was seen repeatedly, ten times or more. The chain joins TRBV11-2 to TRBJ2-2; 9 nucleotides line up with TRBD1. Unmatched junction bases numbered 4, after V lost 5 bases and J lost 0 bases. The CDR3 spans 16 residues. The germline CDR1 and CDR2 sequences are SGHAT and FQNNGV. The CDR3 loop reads CASSPRQGANTGELFF. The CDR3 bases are TGTGCCAGCAGCCCGCGACAGGGGGCGAACACCGGGGAGCTGTTTTTT. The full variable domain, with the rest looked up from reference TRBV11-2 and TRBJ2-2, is EAGVAQSPRYKIIEKRQSVAFWCNPISGHATLYWYQQILGQGPKLLIQFQNNGVVDDSQLPKDRFSAERLKGVDSTLKIQPAKLEDSAVYLCASSPRQGANTGELFFGEGSRLTVL.

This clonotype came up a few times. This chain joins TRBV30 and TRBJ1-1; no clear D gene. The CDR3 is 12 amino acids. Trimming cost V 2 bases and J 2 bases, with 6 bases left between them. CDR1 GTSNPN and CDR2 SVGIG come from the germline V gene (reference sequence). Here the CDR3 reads CAWSRPNTEAFF. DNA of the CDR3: TGTGCCTGGAGTCGACCAAACACTGAAGCTTTCTTT.

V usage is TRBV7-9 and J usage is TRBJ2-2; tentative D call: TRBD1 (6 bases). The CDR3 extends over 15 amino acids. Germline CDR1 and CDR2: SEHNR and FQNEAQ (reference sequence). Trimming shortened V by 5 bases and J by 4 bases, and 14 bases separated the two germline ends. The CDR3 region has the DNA TGTGCCAGCAGCCGCACCGTACAGGGCACCGGGGAGCTGTTTTTT. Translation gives CASSRTVQGTGELFF.